The clone carrying this T cell receptor beta chain came up once. Antigen specificity is unknown. This entry belongs to a study of CD8+ T cells in alopecia areata. Study conclusions and caveats: Sequences from scalp samples also cover resident alphabeta T cells of normal skin. Affected scalp, especially in alopecia totalis/universalis, had a higher clonality than normal scalp did.

Isolated RNA was reverse transcribed into cDNA used as the sequencing template. The repertoire was sequenced with immunoSEQ multiplex PCR; TCRdb's copy has only in-frame clones and lacks some. The data show approximately 210,000 clones, more than 55% seen once. The sample's treatment: oral pan-JAK inhibitor, 5-10 mg twice daily. The input for sequencing was CD4+ T cells sorted from blood, taken at week 4, from a patient treated with tofacitinib. The TCR originated in a human donor with alopecia areata.

The DNA for the CDR3 is TGCGCCAGCAGCCAAGTTGGACAGGGACAAGAGACCCAGTACTTC. Translating it yields CASSQVGQGQETQYF. V and J are TRBV4-1 and TRBJ2-5, with TRBD1 identical over 8 bases. This CDR3 region has 15 residues. With 1 base clipped from V and 2 bases from J, the junction kept 3 bases outside the gene matches. Germline V gives CDR1 MGHRA, CDR2 YSYEKL.